These 31 T cell receptor beta chains were all obtained from the same sample, sequenced in a study of cytomegalovirus exposure and HLA in healthy donors. PCR employed 60 Vbeta and 13 Jbeta primers. Generated by immunoSEQ multiplex PCR, the TCRdb table keeps only in-frame clones and is missing some. The table lists around 130,000 clones, more than 60% of them singletons. Sequencing was done on a sample of PBMCs. The receptor set was obtained from a woman aged 18-29 years in good health and CMV-seronegative.

CDR3 bases: TGTGCCAGTAGTCGGGTAGCGGGAGGGAACACAGATACGCAGTATTTT. Encoded protein: CASSRVAGGNTDTQYF. This chain connects TRBV19 to TRBJ2-3; 11 bases map to TRBD2. The V and J ends lost 5 bases and 2 bases, in that order; junction bases with no gene match: 6. Germline values: CDR1 LNHDA, CDR2 SQIVND (reference sequence). The CDR3 length is 16 residues. The complete variable domain, with remaining parts taken from reference TRBV19 and TRBJ2-3, reads DGGITQSPKYLFRKEGQNVTLSCEQNLNHDAMYWYRQDPGQGLRLIYYSQIVNDFQKGDIAEGYSVSREKKESFPLTVTSAQKNPTAFYLCASSRVAGGNTDTQYFGPGTRLTVL.

J is TRBJ1-1 and V is TRBV6-5, with a tentative D call TRBD1 (5 bases). V lost 6 bases to trimming and J lost 8 bases, with 19 bases between them. Germline CDR1 MNHEY, CDR2 SVGAGI. The length of the CDR3 is 14 residues. The CDR3 here is CASSDQMEGTEAFF. As DNA, the CDR3 is TGTGCCAGCAGCGACCAGATGGAGGGGACCGAAGCTTTCTTT.

This clone was seen only a few times. The V gene is TRBV30, the J gene TRBJ1-2; D possibly corresponds to TRBD1 (6 bases). Germline CDR1 reads GTSNPN; CDR2 reads SVGIG (reference sequence). This CDR3 has 12 residues. V lost 5 bases, J lost 8 bases, and 15 bases lay in between. The chain's CDR3 is CAWAGTTGGYTF. CDR3 bases: TGTGCCTGGGCCGGGACAACGGGGGGCTACACCTTC.

The chain employs TRBV29-1 and TRBJ2-1, with a tentative D call TRBD1 (5 bases). With 4 bases removed from V and 8 bases from J, the gap between germline ends came to 9 bases. The CDR3 has 11 residues. The V gene's germline CDR1 is SQVTM and CDR2 ANQGSEA. CDR3 nucleotide sequence: TGCAGCGTTGCGTGGGGCGATGAGCAGTTCTTC. This translates into CSVAWGDEQFF.

The V and J genes are TRBV18 and TRBJ1-1; no clear D. This CDR3 contains 15 residues. Between the trimmed V and J ends, which lost 3 bases and 0 bases, there was a span of 11 bases. The germline CDR1 and CDR2 sequences are KGHSH and LQKENI. CDR3 region: CASSPWADMNTEAFF. The CDR3, as DNA: TGTGCCAGCTCACCGTGGGCAGACATGAACACTGAAGCTTTCTTT.

The gene calls are TRBV5-1 and TRBJ1-6; no clear D. Germline CDR1 and CDR2: SGHRS and YFSETQ. CDR3 length equals 14 residues. Trimming took off 0 bases at V and 5 bases at J, with 6 bases between the two ends. The CDR3 nucleotides read TGCGCCAGCAGCTTGGGCAGCGATAATTCACCCCTCCACTTT. It encodes CASSLGSDNSPLHF.

J is TRBJ2-2 and V is TRBV29-1; TRBD1 aligns across 12 bases. In germline, CDR1 is SQVTM, CDR2 ANQGSEA. V was pared by 5 bases and J by 6 bases, with 4 bases of the junction left unmatched. The CDR3 totals 14 residues. The CDR3, as DNA: TGCAGCGTTACCGGGACAGGGGGCCCCGGGGAGCTGTTTTTT. Translated: CSVTGTGGPGELFF.

This clone was seen a handful of times. The chain has TRBV29-1 and TRBJ1-2, with a weak D call TRBD1 (5 bases). The ends were cut back, 4 bases at V and 5 bases at J, with 11 bases in the middle. CDR3 length: 12 residues. Germline CDR1 SQVTM, CDR2 ANQGSEA. CDR3 sequence: CSVGGGGYGYTF. The CDR3 DNA reads TGCAGCGTTGGGGGCGGGGGGTATGGCTACACCTTC.

This sequence joins TRBV6-1 and TRBJ2-1; D possibly corresponds to TRBD2 (7 bases). V lost 6 bases and J 8 bases, leaving 14 bases between the germline ends. Germline CDR1 is MNHNS and CDR2 is SASEGT. The CDR3 runs to 13 residues. The CDR3: CASRPGRGDEQFF. The DNA of the CDR3 is TGTGCCAGCAGACCAGGGAGGGGGGATGAGCAGTTCTTC.

This chain joins TRBV6-5 and TRBJ1-6; 11 bases align to TRBD1. There are 16 residues in the CDR3. V lost 2 bases to trimming and J lost 7 bases; unmatched junction nucleotides: 4. The V gene's germline CDR1 is MNHEY and CDR2 SVGAGI. The DNA of the CDR3 is TGTGCCAGCAGTTACGGGACAGGGGGTAGGAATTCACCCCTCCACTTT. It encodes CASSYGTGGRNSPLHF.

V is TRBV5-4 and J is TRBJ2-1; 7 bases fit TRBD1. V gave up 0 bases and J gave up 6 bases; unmatched junction bases: 3. CDR1 and CDR2 from the germline V gene are SGHNT and YYREEE (reference sequence). This CDR3 contains 14 residues. DNA of the CDR3: TGTGCCAGCAGCTTGGGGGACAGACCCAATGAGCAGTTCTTC. It codes for CASSLGDRPNEQFF. The full variable domain, rest sourced from reference TRBV5-4 and TRBJ2-1, is ETGVTQSPTHLIKTRGQQVTLRCSSQSGHNTVSWYQQALGQGPQFIFQYYREEENGRGNFPPRFSGLQFPNYSSELNVNALELDDSALYLCASSLGDRPNEQFFGPGTRLTVL.

The chain recombines TRBV6-5 with TRBJ2-7; 9 bases agree with TRBD1. Trimming at V came to 6 bases and at J to 6 bases, leaving 9 bases not matched to a gene. Germline CDR1 is MNHEY and CDR2 is SVGAGI. The CDR3 sequence is 14 residues long. The CDR3 here is CASRSGTGIREQYF. CDR3 DNA sequence: TGTGCCAGCAGATCCGGGACAGGGATACGCGAGCAGTACTTC.

The chain combines TRBV6-1 with TRBJ1-5, with D unclear. Trimming shortened V by 8 bases and J by 0 bases, and 5 bases separated the two germline ends. This CDR3 is 12 amino acids long. CDR1 MNHNS and CDR2 SASEGT come from the germline V gene. The CDR3 nucleotides are TGTGCCAGCCAGTATAGCAATCAGCCCCAGCATTTT. Translation gives CASQYSNQPQHF.

This chain links TRBV18 with TRBJ2-1, with TRBD1 matching 7 bases. Germline V gene lookup returns CDR1 KGHSH and CDR2 LQKENI. Germline trimming cut 3 bases from V and 9 bases from J; bases unmatched to any gene: 5. The CDR3 length is 13 residues. The DNA of the CDR3 is TGTGCCAGCTCACCCGGGACAGAGTTTGAGCAGTTCTTC. Its protein product is CASSPGTEFEQFF.

The chain carries TRBV4-1 and TRBJ2-1; TRBD1 matches 10 bases. From germline, CDR1 is MGHRA and CDR2 YSYEKL. The junction had 3 bases not matched to a gene; V was cut back by 6 bases and J by 7 bases. This CDR3 is 13 amino acids long. CDR3 loop: CASRDRGMNEQFF. The CDR3, as DNA: TGCGCCAGCAGGGACAGGGGGATGAATGAGCAGTTCTTC.

The chain links TRBV5-1 to TRBJ1-4; the match to TRBD1 covers 7 bases. The junction had 7 bases not matched to a gene; V was cut back by 0 bases and J by 5 bases. The CDR3 extends over 16 amino acids. CDR1 and CDR2 (germline): SGHRS, YFSETQ. CDR3 sequence (DNA): TGCGCCAGCAGCTTGGCCCAAGGGACAGAGAATGAAAAACTGTTTTTT. Its translation: CASSLAQGTENEKLFF.

This chain joins TRBV5-1 and TRBJ1-1; TRBD1 might be the D (6 bases). The CDR3 runs to 13 residues. Germline V lookup: CDR1 SGHRS, CDR2 YFSETQ. V lost 3 bases, J lost 7 bases, and 13 bases lay in between. CDR3 protein: CASSWGPSNEAFF. CDR3 coding DNA: TGCGCCAGCAGCTGGGGGCCATCAAATGAAGCTTTCTTT.

This chain connects TRBV6-1 to TRBJ1-1; D perhaps matches TRBD1 (5 bases). Trimming took 3 bases from V and 6 from J, leaving 11 bases between them. Looked up from germline, CDR1 is MNHNS and CDR2 is SASEGT. The CDR3 consists of 13 residues. The CDR3 DNA reads TGTGCCAGCAGTGAGGCATGGGGCGCTGAAGCTTTCTTT. Translated: CASSEAWGAEAFF.

The chain couples TRBV6-5 to TRBJ2-3, with TRBD1 as a possible D gene (7 bases). In germline, CDR1 is MNHEY, CDR2 SVGAGI. V lost 6 bases and J lost 0, with 10 bases in between. This CDR3 has 14 amino acids. This chain's CDR3 is CASRQGTSTDTQYF. CDR3 nucleotides: TGTGCCAGCAGACAGGGGACTAGCACAGATACGCAGTATTTT.

The J gene is TRBJ1-1, the V gene TRBV4-1; D possibly corresponds to TRBD1 (5 bases). The V gene lost 3 bases and the J gene lost 11 bases, with 25 bases spanning the gap. The CDR3 has 16 residues. Germline CDR1 MGHRA, CDR2 YSYEKL. DNA of the CDR3: TGCGCCAGCAGCCAGGATACAGGAAATCTCCCGCTAGGGGCTTTCTTT. This gives the protein CASSQDTGNLPLGAFF.

The chain links TRBV5-4 to TRBJ1-1; 9 positions match TRBD1. CDR1 SGHNT and CDR2 YYREEE come from the germline V gene (reference sequence). This CDR3 contains 14 residues. J was trimmed by 4 bases and V by 3 bases; bases with no gene match: 4. CDR3 sequence (DNA): TGTGCCAGCAGCTCGTCGGGACAGGGCACTGAAGCTTTCTTT. This codes for CASSSSGQGTEAFF.

The gene calls are TRBV23-1 and TRBJ1-2; D remains unclear. TRBV23-1 is known as an ORF, though its function is uncertain. The V and J ends lost 4 bases and 8 bases respectively, with 11 bases between them. The CDR3 extends over 12 amino acids. The CDR3 region has the DNA TGCGCCAGCAGTCGACAACGTCTAGGCTACACCTTC. Protein product: CASSRQRLGYTF.

The genes are TRBV2 and TRBJ2-1; 8 bases line up with TRBD1. There are 13 residues in the CDR3. Germline V gene sequence: CDR1 SNHLY, CDR2 FYNNEI. The V gene end was trimmed by 11 bases and the J gene end by 0 bases; junction bases not matched to a gene: 3. CDR3 amino acids: CARQGFSYNEQFF. CDR3 nucleotide sequence: TGTGCCCGACAGGGGTTCTCCTACAATGAGCAGTTCTTC.

CDR3 residues: CASSGTILGEQYF. In DNA form, the CDR3 reads TGTGCCTCCTCCGGGACAATCCTCGGCGAGCAGTACTTC. This chain links TRBV30 with TRBJ2-7; TRBD1 might be the D (6 bases). With 7 bases removed from V and 6 bases from J, the gap between germline ends came to 19 bases. The germline V gene has CDR1 GTSNPN and CDR2 SVGIG (reference sequence). This CDR3 has 13 amino acids.

The V and J genes are TRBV30 and TRBJ2-7; 11 bases fit TRBD2. V dropped 4 bases and J dropped 0; count of bases not matched to a gene: 2. CDR3 length: 14 residues. In germline, CDR1 is GTSNPN, CDR2 SVGIG (reference sequence). The DNA of the CDR3 is TGTGCCTGGATGCTAGCGGGAGGCTCCTACGAGCAGTACTTC. It codes for CAWMLAGGSYEQYF.

This rearrangement joins TRBV30 to TRBJ2-7; TRBD1 might be the D (5 bases). Trimming removed 5 bases from V and 2 bases from J, with 13 bases in between. The germline V gene has CDR1 GTSNPN and CDR2 SVGIG (reference sequence). This CDR3 comprises 13 residues. CDR3 bases: TGTGCCTGGGACAGAGACATGGCCTACGAGCAGTACTTC. Its protein is CAWDRDMAYEQYF.

The chain joins TRBV19 to TRBJ1-1, with D perhaps matching TRBD1 (6 bases). This CDR3 has 14 amino acids. Germline V gives CDR1 LNHDA, CDR2 SQIVND (reference sequence). V lost 4 bases to trimming and J lost 5 bases, with 14 bases between them. The CDR3, as DNA: TGTGCCAGTAGTAGACGGGACACCGAAACTGAAGCTTTCTTT. This gives the protein CASSRRDTETEAFF.

The chain combines TRBV9 with TRBJ2-3, with TRBD2 identical over 14 bases. The junction had 7 bases not matched to a gene; V was cut back by 4 bases and J by 0 bases. Germline V gives CDR1 SGDLS, CDR2 YYNGEE. CDR3 length: 18 residues. CDR3 region: CASSLTSGRVASTDTQYF. The CDR3 DNA sequence: TGTGCCAGCAGCCTGACTAGCGGGAGGGTCGCTAGCACAGATACGCAGTATTTT.

The chain is built from TRBV5-1 and TRBJ2-1, with TRBD2 matching over 7 bases. Trimming took 3 bases from V and 3 from J; bases not matched to a gene: 9. The CDR3 totals 16 residues. Per germline, CDR1 SGHRS and CDR2 YFSETQ. CDR3 residues: CASSWGGTPYYNEQFF. CDR3 bases: TGCGCCAGCAGCTGGGGGGGGACCCCATACTACAATGAGCAGTTCTTC.

This clone was detected once. The chain uses TRBV30 and TRBJ2-3; no clear D. In germline, CDR1 is GTSNPN, CDR2 SVGIG (reference sequence). The V end lost 5 bases, the J end lost 1 base, and 4 bases lay between the germline ends. CDR3 size: 11 residues. For the CDR3, the DNA is TGTGCCTGGTCGGGCACAGATACGCAGTATTTT. This encodes CAWSGTDTQYF.

The chain uses TRBV19 and TRBJ2-7; tentatively, D is TRBD2 (5 bases). The germline gives CDR1 LNHDA, CDR2 SQIVND (reference sequence). Trimming shortened V by 1 base and J by 5 bases, and 21 bases separated the two germline ends. The length of the CDR3 is 17 residues. CDR3 sequence (DNA): TGTGCCAGTAGTATAGCGCCCCCGCAGTCCTCGGGGAACGAGCAGTACTTC. It translates to CASSIAPPQSSGNEQYF. Looking up the rest from reference TRBV19 and TRBJ2-7 gives the full variable domain: DGGITQSPKYLFRKEGQNVTLSCEQNLNHDAMYWYRQDPGQGLRLIYYSQIVNDFQKGDIAEGYSVSREKKESFPLTVTSAQKNPTAFYLCASSIAPPQSSGNEQYFGPGTRLTVT.